The rows below give T cell receptor beta chains drawn from one sample of a study of OX40 agonist ivuxolimab in advanced cancers. Repertoires were generated with immunoSEQ multiplex PCR, while TCRdb's copy carries only in-frame clones and drops some. Among around 95,000 clones listed, approximately 90% were seen once. Sequencing used CD4+ or CD8+ T cells sorted from blood, obtained in a trial of the OX40 agonist ivuxolimab. The source of these receptors is an adult with an advanced solid tumor such as melanoma, head and neck, liver or kidney cancer. The CDR3 runs from the conserved cysteine through the conserved F or W.

j_gene	v_gene	CDR3aa
TRBJ2-1	TRBV19	CASSILSGGYNEQFF
TRBJ2-3	TRBV10-3	CAIRSRDRADTQYF
TRBJ1-4	TRBV21-1	CASSRPRPCGTGREKLFF
TRBJ2-3	TRBV7-9	CASSALRGGTTDTQYF
TRBJ2-1	TRBV19	CASSADRGLRNEQFF
TRBJ1-1	TRBV18	CASSLNRGRGESTEAFF
TRBJ2-1	TRBV19	CASSLWGDNEQFF
TRBJ1-3	TRBV5-1	CASSSAGVAGNTIYF
TRBJ2-7	TRBV10-3	CAISAGTYYEQYF
TRBJ2-2	TRBV4-3	CASSQETGTNTGELFF
TRBJ2-1	TRBV6-5	CASSWTSGRVGNEQFF
TRBJ2-2	TRBV18	CASSQDRKGTGELFF
TRBJ1-1	TRBV29-1	CSVGDTEAFF
TRBJ2-5	TRBV18	CASSAGIETQYF
TRBJ2-1	TRBV2	CASSGRGSSYNEQFF
TRBJ2-2	TRBV29-1	CSVQGRVTGELFF
TRBJ2-3	TRBV7-6	CASSTGPTDTQYF
TRBJ2-5	TRBV29-1	CSVETSGRDQETQYF
TRBJ2-3	TRBV5-1	CASSLFSVADTQYF
TRBJ2-7	TRBV11-3	CASSLDRLTYEQYF
TRBJ1-2	TRBV29-1	CSVDGAINAYGYTF
TRBJ2-1	TRBV11-3	CASSLVGHEQFF
TRBJ2-1	TRBV7-9	CASSQIFRYDNEQFF
TRBJ2-7	TRBV2	CASSSIAGEQYF
TRBJ2-3	TRBV19	CASSMDRLNTQYF
TRBJ2-7	TRBV19	CASSTAGGLEQYF
TRBJ2-1	TRBV6-1	CASRVSGRSNEQFF
TRBJ1-1	TRBV19	CASSRASVGGNTEAFF
TRBJ2-1	TRBV7-9	CASSRIGTAGFNEQFF
TRBJ1-2	TRBV7-8	CASSSYVGQVDYTF
TRBJ1-2	TRBV28	CASTGQETNYGYTF
TRBJ2-2	TRBV28	CASSFGGEGGELFF
TRBJ1-2	TRBV19	CASSMGAANIYGYTF
TRBJ2-5	TRBV4-3	CASSQVMPKETQYF
TRBJ2-1	TRBV6-4	CASSLVSRHEQFF
TRBJ2-3	TRBV30	CAWSAPREKQYF
TRBJ2-7	TRBV10-2	CASSEWWDGYEQYF
TRBJ2-7	TRBV5-4	CASSPGIGKQYF
TRBJ1-5	TRBV9	CASSPTGDRENQPQHF
TRBJ2-2	TRBV5-1	CASSLGRTGELFF
TRBJ2-5	TRBV5-1	CASGQGPRETQYF
TRBJ2-5	TRBV18	CASSPLPGVQETQYF
TRBJ1-2	TRBV28	CASSPPPGQGNYGYTF
TRBJ2-2	TRBV9	CASSVAGRESGELFF
TRBJ2-7	TRBV21-1	CASSNRDRGNF
TRBJ2-5	TRBV5-1	CASSYTSETQYF
TRBJ2-1	TRBV28	CASSLASGRYNEQFF
TRBJ2-7	TRBV28	CASSLEPIELARNEQYF
TRBJ1-1	TRBV7-8	CASSTLNTEAFF
TRBJ2-1	TRBV30	CAWSRRHSGTANEQFF
TRBJ1-4	TRBV6-1	CASSGQGGNEKLFF
TRBJ2-7	TRBV29-1	CSAAFGTGLTYEQYF
TRBJ2-5	TRBV28	CASSFPMGYQETQYF
TRBJ2-7	TRBV28	CASSFSGDRGEQYF
TRBJ2-2	TRBV5-1	CASRGTGNTGELFF
TRBJ2-7	TRBV7-2	CASRPQGGYEQYF
TRBJ2-2	TRBV18	CASSPLRVLAGELFF